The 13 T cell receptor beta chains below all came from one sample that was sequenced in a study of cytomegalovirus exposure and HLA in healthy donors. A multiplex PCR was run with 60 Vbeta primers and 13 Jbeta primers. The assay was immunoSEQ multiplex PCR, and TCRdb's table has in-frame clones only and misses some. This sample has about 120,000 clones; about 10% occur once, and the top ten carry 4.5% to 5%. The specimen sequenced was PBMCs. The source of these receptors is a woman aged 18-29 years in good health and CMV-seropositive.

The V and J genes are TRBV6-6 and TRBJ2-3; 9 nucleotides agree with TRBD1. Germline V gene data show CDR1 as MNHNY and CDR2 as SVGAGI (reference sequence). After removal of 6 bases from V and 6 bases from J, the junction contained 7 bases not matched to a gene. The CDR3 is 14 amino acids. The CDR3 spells CASRRQGGADTQYF. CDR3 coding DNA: TGTGCCAGCAGGAGACAGGGGGGAGCGGATACGCAGTATTTT.

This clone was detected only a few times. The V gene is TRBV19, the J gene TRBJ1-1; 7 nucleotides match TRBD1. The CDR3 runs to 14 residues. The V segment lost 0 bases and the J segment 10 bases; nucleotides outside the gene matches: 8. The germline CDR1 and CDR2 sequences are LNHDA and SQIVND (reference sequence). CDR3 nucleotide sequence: TGTGCCAGTAGTATAGATGGGACAGTGGCTGCAGCTTTCTTT. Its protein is CASSIDGTVAAAFF.

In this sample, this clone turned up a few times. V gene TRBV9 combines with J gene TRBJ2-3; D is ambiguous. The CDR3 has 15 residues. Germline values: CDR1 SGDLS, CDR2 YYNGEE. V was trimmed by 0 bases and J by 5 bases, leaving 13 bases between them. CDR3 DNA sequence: TGTGCCAGCAGCGTAGCAATAACTGCCCAAGATACGCAGTATTTT. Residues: CASSVAITAQDTQYF.

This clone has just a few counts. This CDR3 reads CASSGNPGVAGVGEQYF. As DNA, the CDR3 is TGTGCCAGCAGTGGGAACCCGGGGGTAGCGGGAGTCGGCGAGCAGTACTTC. V and J are TRBV6-1 and TRBJ2-7, with 9 bases that match TRBD2. The junction had 16 bases not matched to a gene; V was cut back by 4 bases and J by 6 bases. Germline loops: CDR1 MNHNS, CDR2 SASEGT. The CDR3 runs to 17 residues.

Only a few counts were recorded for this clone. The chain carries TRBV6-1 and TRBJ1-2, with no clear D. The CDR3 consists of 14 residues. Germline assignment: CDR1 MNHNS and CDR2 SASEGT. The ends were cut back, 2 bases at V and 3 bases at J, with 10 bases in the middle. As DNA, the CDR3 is TGTGCCAGCAGTGAATTGGAGATCCACTATGGCTACACCTTC. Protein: CASSELEIHYGYTF.

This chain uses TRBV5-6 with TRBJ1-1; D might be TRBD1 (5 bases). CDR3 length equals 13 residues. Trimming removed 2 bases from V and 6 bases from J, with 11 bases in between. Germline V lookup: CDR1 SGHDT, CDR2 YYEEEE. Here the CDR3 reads CASSFGGQSEAFF. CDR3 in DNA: TGTGCCAGCAGCTTCGGGGGTCAGTCTGAAGCTTTCTTT.

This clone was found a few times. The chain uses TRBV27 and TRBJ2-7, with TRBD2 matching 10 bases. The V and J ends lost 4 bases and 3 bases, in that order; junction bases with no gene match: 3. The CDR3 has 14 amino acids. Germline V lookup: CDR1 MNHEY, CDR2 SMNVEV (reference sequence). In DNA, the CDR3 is TGTGCCAGCAGTTCGGGACTAGCGATCTACGAGCAGTACTTC. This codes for CASSSGLAIYEQYF.

The DNA of the CDR3 is TGTGCCAGCAGCCGGCTTGTAACAGGGGGCAATATCGATGAGCAGTTCTTC. This sequence encodes CASSRLVTGGNIDEQFF. This chain links TRBV7-8 with TRBJ2-1, with TRBD1 identical over 9 bases. Germline V CDR1 and CDR2: SGHVS, FQNEAQ. This CDR3 spans 17 amino acids. V lost 5 bases to trimming and J lost 8 bases; unmatched junction nucleotides: 16.

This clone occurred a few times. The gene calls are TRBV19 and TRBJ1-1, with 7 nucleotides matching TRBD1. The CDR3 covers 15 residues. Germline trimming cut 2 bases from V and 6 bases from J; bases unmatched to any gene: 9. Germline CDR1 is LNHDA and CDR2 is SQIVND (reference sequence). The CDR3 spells CASSITGTVAAEAFF. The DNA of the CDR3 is TGTGCCAGTAGTATAACCGGGACAGTGGCCGCTGAAGCTTTCTTT.

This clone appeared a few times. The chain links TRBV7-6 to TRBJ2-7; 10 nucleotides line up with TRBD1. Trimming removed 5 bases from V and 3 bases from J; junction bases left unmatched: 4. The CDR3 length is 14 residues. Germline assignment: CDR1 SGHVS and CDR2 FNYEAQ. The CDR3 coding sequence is TGTGCCAGCAGCCAGGGACAGGGGATCTACGAGCAGTACTTC. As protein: CASSQGQGIYEQYF.

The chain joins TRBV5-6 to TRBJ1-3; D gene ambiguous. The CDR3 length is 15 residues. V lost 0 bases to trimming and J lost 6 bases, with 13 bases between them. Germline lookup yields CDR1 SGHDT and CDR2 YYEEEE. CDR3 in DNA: TGTGCCAGCAGCTTGGACCCCATCACACCAAACACCATATATTTT. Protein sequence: CASSLDPITPNTIYF.

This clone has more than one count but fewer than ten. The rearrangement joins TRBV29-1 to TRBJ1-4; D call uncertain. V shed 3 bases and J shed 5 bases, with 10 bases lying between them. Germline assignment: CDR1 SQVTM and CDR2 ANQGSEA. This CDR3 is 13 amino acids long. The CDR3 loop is CSVDLNSNEKLFF. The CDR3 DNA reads TGCAGCGTTGACTTAAACTCCAATGAAAAACTGTTTTTT. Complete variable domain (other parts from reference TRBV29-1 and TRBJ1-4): SAVISQKPSRDICQRGTSLTIQCQVDSQVTMMFWYRQQPGQSLTLIATANQGSEATYESGFVIDKFPISRPNLTFSTLTVSNMSPEDSSIYLCSVDLNSNEKLFFGSGTQLSVL.

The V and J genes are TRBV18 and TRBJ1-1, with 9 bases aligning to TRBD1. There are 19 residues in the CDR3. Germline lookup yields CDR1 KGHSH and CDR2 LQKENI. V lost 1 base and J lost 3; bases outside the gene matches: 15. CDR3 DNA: TGTGCCAGCTCACCACGGAGCATAGGCATAAACAGGGGGCACACTGAAGCTTTCTTT. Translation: CASSPRSIGINRGHTEAFF.